One and the same sample provided the 23 T cell receptor beta chains below, sequenced in a study of blood T cell repertoires in COVID-19. Measured with immunoSEQ multiplex PCR; TCRdb has only the in-frame clones, and not every one. This sample has some 400,000 clones, with roughly nine tenths found just once. Sequenced: PBMCs or T cells enriched from blood (not recorded which). The receptors were gathered from a man aged 30 to 39 who had recovered from COVID-19.

The rearrangement uses TRBV7-2 and TRBJ2-1; 7 nucleotides agree with TRBD2. V lost 2 bases, J lost 8 bases, and 9 bases stayed unmatched. Germline CDR1 SGHTA, CDR2 FQGNSA. The CDR3 is 15 residues long. The CDR3 here is CASSLWRESFDEQFF. The CDR3 region has the DNA TGTGCCAGCAGCTTATGGCGGGAGAGTTTTGATGAGCAGTTCTTC.

This chain uses TRBV2 with TRBJ2-3; D might be TRBD1 (6 bases). In germline, CDR1 is SNHLY, CDR2 FYNNEI. Between the trimmed V and J ends, which lost 6 bases and 1 base, there was a span of 14 bases. The CDR3 is made up of 15 amino acids. The CDR3 is CASREQGLGTDTQYF. CDR3 in DNA: TGTGCCAGCAGGGAGCAGGGGCTTGGCACAGATACGCAGTATTTT. Supplemented by reference TRBV2 and TRBJ2-3, the full variable domain reads EPEVTQTPSHQVTQMGQEVILRCVPISNHLYFYWYRQILGQKVEFLVSFYNNEISEKSEIFDDQFSVERPDGSNFTLKIRSTKLEDSAMYFCASREQGLGTDTQYFGPGTRLTVL.

This rearrangement joins TRBV9 to TRBJ1-3; the D is unclear. Trimming removed 3 bases from V and 2 bases from J, with 15 bases in between. Germline V gene lookup returns CDR1 SGDLS and CDR2 YYNGEE. The CDR3 extends over 16 amino acids. The CDR3: CASSALPAGAGNTIYF. CDR3 nucleotides: TGTGCCAGCAGCGCCCTCCCTGCGGGCGCTGGAAACACCATATATTTT. Full variable domain (remainder filled in from reference TRBV9 and TRBJ1-3): DSGVTQTPKHLITATGQRVTLRCSPRSGDLSVYWYQQSLDQGLQFLIQYYNGEERAKGNILERFSAQQFPDLHSELNLSSLELGDSALYFCASSALPAGAGNTIYFGEGSWLTVV.

This clone has just one count. The chain combines TRBV28 with TRBJ2-2; D may be TRBD1 (6 bases). There are 17 residues in the CDR3. Germline assignment: CDR1 MDHEN and CDR2 SYDVKM. Trimming pared 4 bases from V and 1 base from J, leaving 16 bases between. CDR3: CASSSNGQTLNTGELFF. CDR3 DNA: TGTGCCAGCAGTTCAAACGGACAGACTCTGAACACCGGGGAGCTGTTTTTT.

This clone has a single count. This CDR3 reads CASSQLAVPPYEQYF. CDR3 sequence (DNA): TGTGCCAGCAGCCAGTTAGCGGTCCCCCCCTACGAGCAGTACTTC. The genes are TRBV3-1 (or the pseudogene TRBV3-2) and TRBJ2-7; D perhaps matches TRBD2 (6 bases). V was clipped by 3 bases and J by 2 bases, with 14 bases between them. In germline, CDR1 is LGHDT, CDR2 YNNKEL (reference sequence). The CDR3 is made up of 15 amino acids.

This chain's CDR3 is CASSSSGLPYNEQFF. As DNA, the CDR3 is TGTGCCAGCAGCTCGTCGGGACTACCCTACAATGAGCAGTTCTTC. J is TRBJ2-1 and V is TRBV7-3, with 7 positions matching TRBD2. The length of the CDR3 is 15 residues. With V trimmed by 4 bases and J by 2 bases, 5 bases remained unmatched. Germline V lookup: CDR1 SGHTA, CDR2 FQGTGA.

CDR3 sequence reads: CASSEGQAFYEQYF. The CDR3 DNA sequence: TGTGCCAGCAGCGAGGGACAGGCATTCTACGAGCAGTACTTC. The chain is built from TRBV11-2 and TRBJ2-7; 8 positions agree with TRBD1. The germline gives CDR1 SGHAT, CDR2 FQNNGV. The CDR3 spans 14 residues. V dropped 5 bases and J dropped 3; count of bases not matched to a gene: 6.

This clone was counted a single time. This chain's CDR3 is CAAGTSVYEQYF. The CDR3 nucleotides read TGTGCCGCTGGGACTAGCGTTTACGAGCAGTACTTC. The chain carries TRBV30 and TRBJ2-7; 10 nucleotides match TRBD2. After removal of 8 bases from V and 4 bases from J, the junction contained 5 bases not matched to a gene. Germline V gene data show CDR1 as GTSNPN and CDR2 as SVGIG (reference sequence). This CDR3 contains 12 residues.

This clone showed up just once. The rearrangement joins TRBV15 to TRBJ1-5; D remains unclear. V gave up 0 bases and J gave up 6 bases, with 12 bases separating them. From germline, CDR1 is LNHNV and CDR2 YYDKDF (reference sequence). The CDR3 totals 15 residues. The CDR3 DNA follows: TGTGCCACCAGCAGAGATCTGTTGGAGGGTCAGCCCCAGCATTTT. Translating it yields CATSRDLLEGQPQHF.

The chain couples TRBV19 to TRBJ2-2, with TRBD1 identical over 7 bases. V shed 10 bases and J 4 bases; nucleotides not matched to a gene: 3. Germline V gene lookup returns CDR1 LNHDA and CDR2 SQIVND (reference sequence). The CDR3 spans 12 residues. CDR3 residues: CATDRSTGELFF. CDR3 DNA: TGTGCCACGGACAGGTCCACCGGGGAGCTGTTTTTT.

V usage is TRBV27 and J usage is TRBJ2-3, with 7 bases that match TRBD2. The germline V gene encodes CDR1 MNHEY and CDR2 SMNVEV (reference sequence). This CDR3 spans 14 amino acids. J lost 4 bases, V lost 2 bases, and 3 bases had no gene match. CDR3 DNA: TGTGCCAGCAGTTTAGCGGGAGCGGCAGATACGCAGTATTTT. Its translation is CASSLAGAADTQYF.

V is TRBV5-5 and J is TRBJ1-5; D remains unclear. V lost 1 base to trimming and J lost 1 base, with 9 bases between them. The CDR3 is made up of 15 amino acids. Germline V lookup: CDR1 SGHKS, CDR2 YYEKEE (reference sequence). CDR3 bases: TGTGCCAGCAGCTTGATAGACTACAGCAATCAGCCCCAGCATTTT. Its translation is CASSLIDYSNQPQHF.

The chain links TRBV12-3 or TRBV12-4 to TRBJ2-7; 9 nucleotides line up with TRBD1. Trimming cost V 6 bases and J 7 bases; bases outside gene matches: 4. The CDR3 is made up of 12 amino acids. This CDR3 is CASSPDRGEQYF. CDR3 DNA: TGTGCCAGCAGCCCGGACAGGGGTGAGCAGTACTTC.

The rearrangement joins TRBV5-1 to TRBJ1-3, with a tentative D call TRBD1 (5 bases). The CDR3 loop spans 14 amino acids. V lost 4 bases and J 7 bases, leaving 15 bases between the germline ends. The germline V gene has CDR1 SGHRS and CDR2 YFSETQ. The CDR3 is CASSMWQGSNTIYF. CDR3 bases: TGCGCCAGCAGCATGTGGCAGGGAAGCAACACCATATATTTT.

In DNA form, the CDR3 reads TGCAGCGTTGAAACTGGGGGAGGGCAGCCCCAGCATTTT. Its translation is CSVETGGGQPQHF. The chain combines TRBV29-1 with TRBJ1-5, with D possibly TRBD1 on 5 matching bases. The CDR3 length is 13 residues. The germline CDR1 and CDR2 sequences are SQVTM and ANQGSEA. V gave up 2 bases and J gave up 7 bases, with 12 bases separating them.

This clone was seen only once. In DNA form, the CDR3 reads TGTGCCAGCAGCCGGACTAGCGGGAGTAATGAGCAGTTCTTC. Translated, it gives CASSRTSGSNEQFF. This chain joins TRBV5-6 and TRBJ2-1; 13 nucleotides line up with TRBD2. The CDR3 runs to 14 residues. Germline CDR1 and CDR2: SGHDT and YYEEEE. J was trimmed by 7 bases and V by 4 bases; bases with no gene match: 2.

This clone was detected once. The gene calls are TRBV28 and TRBJ1-3, with unresolved D. This CDR3 region has 16 residues. Germline CDR1 is MDHEN and CDR2 is SYDVKM. The ends were cut back, 5 bases at V and 0 bases at J, with 14 bases in the middle. The DNA of the CDR3 is TGTGCCAGCAGTCCGTCCCCGGGAAACTCTGGAAACACCATATATTTT. Its translation: CASSPSPGNSGNTIYF.

The rearrangement uses TRBV5-4 and TRBJ2-7, with 12 bases aligning to TRBD2. Per germline, CDR1 SGHNT and CDR2 YYREEE (reference sequence). The CDR3 consists of 16 residues. Unmatched junction bases numbered 9, after V lost 5 bases and J lost 3 bases. CDR3 protein: CASRYAGTSGFYEQYF. DNA of the CDR3: TGTGCCAGCAGGTACGCCGGGACTAGCGGGTTCTACGAGCAGTACTTC.

This chain links TRBV19 with TRBJ1-1; D may be TRBD1 (5 bases). V was pared by 5 bases and J by 1 base, with 11 bases between. Germline values: CDR1 LNHDA, CDR2 SQIVND (reference sequence). This CDR3 comprises 14 residues. The CDR3 nucleotides are TGTGCCAGTAGTGCTCGACAGCCGAACACTGAAGCTTTCTTT. Translation: CASSARQPNTEAFF.

This chain joins TRBV28 and TRBJ2-1; D gene uncertain. CDR1 and CDR2 (germline): MDHEN, SYDVKM. This CDR3 contains 11 residues. V lost 5 bases and J lost 6, with 5 bases in between. The CDR3 reads CASSPINEQFF. DNA of the CDR3: TGTGCCAGCAGTCCTATCAATGAGCAGTTCTTC.

V is TRBV7-3 and J is TRBJ2-4, with a tentative D call TRBD1 (6 bases). V lost 0 bases, J lost 1 base, and 10 bases lay in between. Germline V gene sequence: CDR1 SGHTA, CDR2 FQGTGA. The CDR3 is 16 residues long. As DNA, the CDR3 is TGTGCCAGCAGCTTAACTACAGGGCCTGCCAAAAACATTCAGTACTTC. It yields the protein CASSLTTGPAKNIQYF.

The chain carries TRBV5-6 and TRBJ1-2, with D possibly matching TRBD1 (6 bases). The CDR3 contains 14 residues. The V gene lost 0 bases and the J gene lost 4 bases, with 10 bases spanning the gap. Germline CDR1 is SGHDT and CDR2 is YYEEEE. CDR3 protein: CASSLVSTGYGYTF. DNA of the CDR3: TGTGCCAGCAGCTTGGTTTCGACAGGCTATGGCTACACCTTC.

J is TRBJ2-7 and V is TRBV9; 9 bases are a match to TRBD1. This CDR3 comprises 15 residues. Looked up from germline, CDR1 is SGDLS and CDR2 is YYNGEE. V lost 2 bases, J lost 3 bases, and 6 bases stayed unmatched. The CDR3 reads CASSVGGTGFYEQYF. The CDR3 DNA sequence: TGTGCCAGCAGCGTGGGTGGGACAGGGTTCTACGAGCAGTACTTC.